The 26 T cell receptor beta chains listed next were all sequenced from one sample in a study of blood T cells in healthy people across ages. The second PCR ran roughly 6 to 11 cycles with a sample-barcoded 5' primer and J-beta primers. Each CDR3 protein gets one entry after TCRdb re-called the 5' RACE reads with MiXCR. The repertoire holds over 600,000 distinct CDR3 sequences, approximately 40% seen once, with 30% in the top ten. The source material was blood. The receptors were sampled from a man older than 75 in good health.

The chain links TRBV7-9 to TRBJ2-1; 8 positions agree with TRBD2. The CDR3 covers 15 residues. Per germline, CDR1 SEHNR and CDR2 FQNEAQ (reference sequence). V trimming: 3 bases; J trimming: 9 bases; junction bases outside the gene matches: 10. The CDR3 DNA reads as TGTGCCAGCAGCTTTCGGCGAGCGGGAGAGGGTGAGCAGTTCTTC. Translating gives CASSFRRAGEGEQFF.

This clonotype has a handful of counts. The chain employs TRBV18 and TRBJ1-2; D not certain. CDR3 size: 14 residues. V was pared by 0 bases and J by 8 bases, with 13 bases between. Germline CDR1 KGHSH, CDR2 LQKENI. CDR3 amino acids: CASSPPRKLNGYTF. In DNA, the CDR3 is TGTGCCAGCTCACCACCGAGGAAACTAAACGGCTACACCTTC.

This clonotype was seen ten or more times. J is TRBJ1-2 and V is TRBV12-3 or TRBV12-4; no clear D. Trimming pared 2 bases from V and 4 bases from J, leaving 14 bases between. The CDR3 consists of 15 residues. The CDR3 reads CASSLFIGLGYGYTF. The DNA for the CDR3 is TGTGCCAGCAGTTTATTTATTGGTTTGGGCTATGGCTACACCTTC.

This clonotype was observed a few times. This chain connects TRBV15 to TRBJ1-2; D ambiguous. The germline CDR1 and CDR2 sequences are LNHNV and YYDKDF (reference sequence). The V end lost 5 bases, the J end lost 0 bases, and 7 bases lay between the germline ends. The CDR3 contains 13 residues. CDR3 nucleotides: TGTGCCACCAGCCAGCAGACTAACTATGGCTACACCTTC. Translated, it gives CATSQQTNYGYTF.

This clonotype was detected only once. The rearrangement links TRBV6-6 to TRBJ1-5; D ambiguous. From germline, CDR1 is MNHNY and CDR2 SVGAGI (reference sequence). Trimming took off 0 bases at V and 5 bases at J, with 5 bases between the two ends. The CDR3 covers 13 residues. CDR3 amino acids: CASSYSQDQPQHF. CDR3 nucleotide sequence: TGTGCCAGCAGTTACTCCCAAGATCAGCCCCAGCATTTT.

This clonotype appeared a few times. The chain employs TRBV7-9 and TRBJ2-7, with TRBD1 matching over 8 bases. CDR1 SEHNR and CDR2 FQNEAQ come from the germline V gene (reference sequence). The CDR3 runs to 15 residues. V lost 6 bases and J lost 6; bases outside the gene matches: 13. As DNA, the CDR3 is TGTGCCAGCAGTTACCGGGACAGGAGTTTCCCCGAGCAGTACTTC. The encoded protein is CASSYRDRSFPEQYF. Using reference TRBV7-9 and TRBJ2-7 for the parts outside the CDR3, the full variable domain is DTGVSQNPRHKITKRGQNVTFRCDPISEHNRLYWYRQTLGQGPEFLTYFQNEAQLEKSRLLSDRFSAERPKGSFSTLEIQRTEQGDSAMYLCASSYRDRSFPEQYFGPGTRLTVT.

This clonotype has more than one count but fewer than ten. The genes are TRBV7-6 and TRBJ1-1; D is undetermined. The CDR3 totals 15 residues. V was clipped by 2 bases and J by 1 base, with 11 bases between them. Looked up from germline, CDR1 is SGHVS and CDR2 is FNYEAQ. The CDR3 here is CASSLRPTGNTEAFF. CDR3 nucleotide sequence: TGTGCCAGCAGCTTAAGACCGACGGGGAACACTGAAGCTTTCTTT.

This clonotype has just one count. The chain uses TRBV10-3 and TRBJ2-5, with TRBD2 matching 12 bases. V shed 6 bases and J 11 bases; nucleotides not matched to a gene: 19. CDR1 and CDR2 (germline): ENHRY, SYGVKD. The CDR3 has 17 residues. CDR3 in amino acids: CAIRASGRENISNEQYF. The CDR3 region has the DNA TGTGCCATCAGGGCTAGCGGGAGGGAGAATATAAGTAATGAGCAGTACTTC.

The chain has TRBV20-1 and TRBJ1-2; the D is unclear. Germline loops: CDR1 DFQATT, CDR2 SNEGSKA (reference sequence). This CDR3 contains 14 residues. Trimming cost V 3 bases and J 5 bases, with 16 bases left between them. CDR3 sequence: CSARGGEEIYGYTF. CDR3 sequence (DNA): TGCAGTGCTAGGGGTGGGGAGGAAATTTATGGCTACACCTTC.

In this sample, this clonotype turned up a few times. The rearrangement links TRBV6-2 or TRBV6-3 to TRBJ2-7; D is uncertain. The CDR3 contains 11 residues. In germline, CDR1 is MNHEY, CDR2 SVGEGT. Trimming pared 6 bases from V and 6 bases from J, leaving 9 bases between. CDR3 DNA: TGTGCCAGCAGCCGGACGCCCGAGCAGTACTTC. It is translated as CASSRTPEQYF.

The V and J genes are TRBV28 and TRBJ2-7, with a weak D call TRBD1 (6 bases). This CDR3 is built from 15 residues. Trimming removed 1 base at V and 0 bases at J, with 10 bases between. Germline V gene sequence: CDR1 MDHEN, CDR2 SYDVKM. The CDR3 region is CASSLSGQTSYEQYF. CDR3 coding DNA: TGTGCCAGCAGTTTATCCGGACAGACCTCCTACGAGCAGTACTTC.

This clonotype was counted between two and nine times. The CDR3 nucleotides are TGCAGCGTACACAGGGGCCAAGAGACCCAGTACTTC. This encodes CSVHRGQETQYF. This chain joins TRBV29-1 and TRBJ2-5; 7 bases fit TRBD1. There are 12 residues in the CDR3. Germline CDR1 SQVTM, CDR2 ANQGSEA. V was pared by 6 bases and J by 1 base, with 2 bases of the junction left unmatched. Together with reference TRBV29-1 and TRBJ2-5, the CDR3 gives the full variable domain: SAVISQKPSRDICQRGTSLTIQCQVDSQVTMMFWYRQQPGQSLTLIATANQGSEATYESGFVIDKFPISRPNLTFSTLTVSNMSPEDSSIYLCSVHRGQETQYFGPGTRLLVL.

There are a few counts of this clonotype. This rearrangement joins TRBV5-1 to TRBJ2-5; 7 bases are shared with TRBD1. The V and J ends lost 0 bases and 5 bases, in that order; junction bases with no gene match: 10. Germline V gene sequence: CDR1 SGHRS, CDR2 YFSETQ. The CDR3 is 16 residues long. Written as DNA, the CDR3 is TGCGCCAGCAGCTTGGGGGGACAGAGGTCGTGGGAGACCCAGTACTTC. As protein: CASSLGGQRSWETQYF. The full variable domain, in which reference TRBV5-1 and TRBJ2-5 provide the parts outside the CDR3, is KAGVTQTPRYLIKTRGQQVTLSCSPISGHRSVSWYQQTPGQGLQFLFEYFSETQRNKGNFPGRFSGRQFSNSRSEMNVSTLELGDSALYLCASSLGGQRSWETQYFGPGTRLLVL.

This clonotype was seen a handful of times. Here the CDR3 DNA reads TGTGCCACCAGTGACGCGGACAGGGCCGTTGGCTACACCTTC. Amino acid sequence: CATSDADRAVGYTF. J is TRBJ1-2 and V is TRBV24-1, with TRBD1 identical over 8 bases. The CDR3 length is 14 residues. The germline V gene encodes CDR1 KGHDR and CDR2 SFDVKD. Trimming cost V 4 bases and J 7 bases; bases outside gene matches: 7.

The rearrangement links TRBV13 to TRBJ1-2, with 7 bases matching TRBD1. Germline CDR1 and CDR2: PRHDT and FYEKMQ (reference sequence). This CDR3 comprises 15 residues. V was clipped by 4 bases and J by 0 bases; unmatched bases: 5. The CDR3 protein is CASSSGTDPNYGYTF. The CDR3 bases are TGTGCCAGCAGCTCTGGGACAGACCCTAACTATGGCTACACCTTC.

The J gene is TRBJ2-7, the V gene TRBV20-1, with 10 nucleotides matching TRBD2. This CDR3 is built from 16 residues. V dropped 4 bases and J dropped 2; count of bases not matched to a gene: 11. Germline V gives CDR1 DFQATT, CDR2 SNEGSKA (reference sequence). The CDR3 region has the DNA TGCAGTGCTATAAAAAGCGGGAGGGCAACTCCCTACGAGCAGTACTTC. The encoded protein is CSAIKSGRATPYEQYF.

This clonotype has only a few counts. The V and J genes are TRBV6-6 and TRBJ1-2; 7 nucleotides align to TRBD1. Germline CDR1 is MNHNY and CDR2 is SVGAGI (reference sequence). Germline trimming cut 7 bases from V and 4 bases from J; bases unmatched to any gene: 15. The CDR3 is 16 residues long. The CDR3 bases are TGTGCCAGCACCCGGACAGGACACTCGGGAGGCTATGGCTACACCTTC. As protein: CASTRTGHSGGYGYTF.

This clonotype was recorded a few times. The gene calls are TRBV11-2 and TRBJ2-2; TRBD1 matches at 7 bases. CDR3 length: 15 amino acids. Trimming cost V 4 bases and J 7 bases; bases outside gene matches: 9. Germline V lookup: CDR1 SGHAT, CDR2 FQNNGV. CDR3 loop: CASSSQGQPYGELFF. In DNA form, the CDR3 reads TGTGCCAGCAGCTCCCAGGGACAGCCCTACGGGGAGCTGTTTTTT.

A few counts support this clonotype. The chain combines TRBV20-1 with TRBJ2-3; D is unclear. Germline lookup yields CDR1 DFQATT and CDR2 SNEGSKA (reference sequence). The CDR3 consists of 13 residues. Trimming removed 4 bases at V and 2 bases at J, with 10 bases between. For the CDR3, the DNA is TGCAGTGCTACCTCAGCAAACACAGATACGCAGTATTTT. Protein sequence: CSATSANTDTQYF.

The rearrangement links TRBV7-2 to TRBJ2-7; D possibly corresponds to TRBD1 (6 bases). The length of the CDR3 is 14 residues. Germline V lookup: CDR1 SGHTA, CDR2 FQGNSA. The germline V and J ends were trimmed by 4 bases and 9 bases, with 19 bases remaining between them. The CDR3, as DNA: TGTGCCAGCAGCTGGGACAAGGGCCCTGGGGGGCAGTACTTC. Protein product: CASSWDKGPGGQYF.

The CDR3 coding sequence is TGTACCAGCAGCTTAGGTAGCGGGGCAACCTACAATGAGCAGTACTTC. Its protein product is CTSSLGSGATYNEQYF. The chain joins TRBV7-2 to TRBJ2-5, with 8 nucleotides matching TRBD2. The CDR3 length is 16 residues. V was pared by 1 base and J by 11 bases, with 15 bases of the junction left unmatched. Germline CDR1 reads SGHTA; CDR2 reads FQGNSA.

The chain has TRBV4-3 and TRBJ1-2; 8 bases line up with TRBD1. Looked up from germline, CDR1 is LGHNA and CDR2 is YSLEER. The J segment lost 3 bases and the V segment lost 4 bases, leaving 7 bases of the junction unmatched. CDR3 size: 15 residues. The CDR3 DNA reads as TGCGCCAGCAGCCCCGGACAGGGAAGATACTATGGCTACACCTTC. It yields the protein CASSPGQGRYYGYTF.

V usage is TRBV6-6 and J usage is TRBJ2-1, with D possibly being TRBD1 (6 bases). Germline V CDR1 and CDR2: MNHNY, SVGAGI (reference sequence). V was clipped by 8 bases and J by 8 bases, with 19 bases between them. The CDR3 is 14 residues long. Here the CDR3 reads CASAPQGVLYEQFF. The CDR3 DNA reads TGTGCCAGCGCCCCACAGGGAGTGTTGTATGAGCAGTTCTTC.

This clonotype has just one count. This chain joins TRBV24-1 and TRBJ2-5; possibly TRBD2 for D (5 bases). The germline V and J ends were trimmed by 4 bases and 5 bases, with 16 bases remaining between them. The CDR3 has 15 residues. CDR1 and CDR2 (germline): KGHDR, SFDVKD. The CDR3 spells CATSDPRGIHETQYF. Written as DNA, the CDR3 is TGTGCCACCAGTGACCCCCGGGGAATCCACGAGACCCAGTACTTC.

Only one count was recorded for this clonotype. The rearrangement links TRBV6-1 to TRBJ1-1; 8 nucleotides align to TRBD1. The germline V gene encodes CDR1 MNHNS and CDR2 SASEGT. CDR3 length: 15 residues. V was clipped by 4 bases and J by 6 bases; unmatched bases: 10. The CDR3 DNA reads as TGTGCCAGCAGTGTCGGAGGACAGGGATCACCTGAAGCTTTCTTT. Translation: CASSVGGQGSPEAFF.

The chain couples TRBV9 to TRBJ2-1; D tentatively fits TRBD1 or TRBD2 (5 bases each). Trimming removed 2 bases at V and 7 bases at J, with 16 bases between. The CDR3 consists of 15 residues. Germline V gives CDR1 SGDLS, CDR2 YYNGEE. The CDR3: CASSVAGRAENEQFF. The CDR3 region has the DNA TGTGCCAGCAGCGTGGCAGGGAGAGCGGAGAATGAGCAGTTCTTC.